The 27 T cell receptor beta chains in this list originate from one sample, sequenced in a study of brain T cells in children with intractable seizures. Sequenced by immunoSEQ multiplex PCR; TCRdb stores in-frame clones only, minus some. Here the sample spans 62,000 or so clones, roughly 95% being singletons. Here the sequenced sample was peripheral blood, taken at surgery. All receptors derive from a boy under two years old with focal cortical dysplasia and intractable seizures.

The gene calls are TRBV6-5 and TRBJ1-6; TRBD1 is a possible D gene (5 bases). Germline CDR1 MNHEY, CDR2 SVGAGI. This CDR3 contains 13 residues. The germline V and J ends were trimmed by 7 bases and 9 bases, with 13 bases remaining between them. CDR3 sequence reads: CASKRGWGSPLHF. CDR3 DNA sequence: TGTGCCAGCAAACGGGGGTGGGGTTCACCCCTCCACTTT.

This clone occurred once. The chain combines TRBV3-1 (or the pseudogene TRBV3-2) with TRBJ2-2; 9 bases align to TRBD1. The CDR3 is made up of 15 amino acids. Germline CDR1 and CDR2: LGHDT and YNNKEL (reference sequence). V lost 4 bases and J lost 3; bases outside the gene matches: 3. The CDR3 loop reads CASSPTGGHTGELFF. CDR3 coding DNA: TGTGCCAGCAGCCCGACAGGGGGACACACCGGGGAGCTGTTTTTT.

The chain employs TRBV7-3 and TRBJ2-2; maybe TRBD1 (5 bases). Germline V lookup: CDR1 SGHTA, CDR2 FQGTGA. V was shortened by 3 bases and J by 3 bases, with 14 bases between the two germline ends. This CDR3 has 16 amino acids. The CDR3 loop reads CASSLGSRGYTGELFF. The CDR3 DNA reads TGTGCCAGCAGCTTGGGCTCTAGGGGCTACACCGGGGAGCTGTTTTTT.

This sequence joins TRBV7-9 and TRBJ1-5; 9 nucleotides match TRBD1. The ends lost 3 bases at V and 4 bases at J; junction bases unmatched: 10. CDR3 length: 17 amino acids. Germline V gives CDR1 SEHNR, CDR2 FQNEAQ (reference sequence). This CDR3 is CASSFGTGFGENQPQHF. As DNA, the CDR3 is TGTGCCAGCAGCTTTGGGACAGGGTTTGGGGAAAATCAGCCCCAGCATTTT.

This clone has only one observation. CDR3 protein: CASRARGDDTGELFF. The CDR3 DNA reads TGCGCCAGCAGGGCGCGGGGGGATGACACCGGGGAGCTGTTTTTT. The V and J genes are TRBV5-1 and TRBJ2-2; 8 positions match TRBD2. In germline, CDR1 is SGHRS, CDR2 YFSETQ. Germline trimming cut 5 bases from V and 3 bases from J; bases unmatched to any gene: 6. This CDR3 has 15 amino acids.

J is TRBJ1-6 and V is TRBV5-1; 9 positions agree with TRBD1. The CDR3 contains 14 residues. Germline CDR1 reads SGHRS; CDR2 reads YFSETQ. V dropped 6 bases and J dropped 6; count of bases not matched to a gene: 4. The CDR3 DNA reads as TGCGCCAGCACCGCGACAGGGGGTAATTCACCCCTCCACTTT. It yields the protein CASTATGGNSPLHF.

The gene calls are TRBV5-5 and TRBJ1-1; tentative D call: TRBD1 (6 bases). V lost 2 bases to trimming and J lost 1 base, with 9 bases between them. CDR1 and CDR2 from the germline V gene are SGHKS and YYEKEE (reference sequence). There are 14 residues in the CDR3. The CDR3 DNA is TGTGCCAGCAGCTTATGGGGGGCGAACACTGAAGCTTTCTTT. Protein: CASSLWGANTEAFF.

This chain uses TRBV7-2 with TRBJ2-1; no clear D. CDR1 SGHTA and CDR2 FQGNSA come from the germline V gene. The CDR3 length is 12 residues. Trimming left V 4 bases short and J 9 bases short, with 10 bases between. This chain's CDR3 is CASSWRLGEQFF. Written as DNA, the CDR3 is TGTGCCAGCAGCTGGCGTCTGGGTGAGCAGTTCTTC.

J is TRBJ2-2 and V is TRBV7-9, with D maybe TRBD2 (6 bases). The CDR3 is 14 residues long. CDR1 is SEHNR, CDR2 FQNEAQ, per germline (reference sequence). The V and J ends lost 5 bases and 5 bases respectively, with 12 bases between them. As DNA, the CDR3 is TGTGCCAGCAGCCAACTGGGGGGAACCGGGGAGCTGTTTTTT. Amino acid sequence: CASSQLGGTGELFF.

V gene TRBV19 combines with J gene TRBJ1-1; TRBD1 matches at 7 bases. Germline trimming cut 3 bases from V and 6 bases from J; bases unmatched to any gene: 13. Germline CDR1 is LNHDA and CDR2 is SQIVND (reference sequence). CDR3 length: 16 residues. CDR3: CASSIELARGSPEAFF. The CDR3 nucleotides read TGTGCCAGTAGTATTGAGTTGGCCAGGGGGTCCCCTGAAGCTTTCTTT.

V is TRBV5-1 and J is TRBJ2-5; tentative D call: TRBD1 (6 bases). V was pared by 0 bases and J by 4 bases, with 13 bases between. In germline, CDR1 is SGHRS, CDR2 YFSETQ. The CDR3 has 15 amino acids. The CDR3, as DNA: TGCGCCAGCAGCTTGGCCATGGGGGCGGGAGAGACCCAGTACTTC. It translates to CASSLAMGAGETQYF.

The chain uses TRBV5-4 and TRBJ2-7, with D possibly being TRBD2 (6 bases). V lost 2 bases, J lost 1 base, and 10 bases lay in between. The V gene's germline CDR1 is SGHNT and CDR2 YYREEE (reference sequence). The CDR3 is 14 amino acids. The CDR3 here is CASSFGGRSYEQYF. CDR3 in DNA: TGTGCCAGCAGCTTCGGAGGGAGGTCCTACGAGCAGTACTTC.

The genes are TRBV7-9 and TRBJ2-2; TRBD1 matches at 8 bases. CDR3 length: 14 residues. With V trimmed by 4 bases and J by 5 bases, 3 bases remained unmatched. Germline V gives CDR1 SEHNR, CDR2 FQNEAQ (reference sequence). The CDR3 here is CASSSRQGTGELFF. CDR3 nucleotides: TGTGCCAGCAGCTCCCGACAGGGGACCGGGGAGCTGTTTTTT.

The rearrangement links TRBV5-1 to TRBJ2-3, with D perhaps matching TRBD1 (6 bases). CDR3 length equals 14 residues. Germline V gene sequence: CDR1 SGHRS, CDR2 YFSETQ. Trimming cost V 2 bases and J 0 bases, with 7 bases left between them. CDR3 residues: CASSFGQSTDTQYF. The CDR3 coding sequence is TGCGCCAGCAGCTTCGGACAGAGCACAGATACGCAGTATTTT.

The rearrangement uses TRBV12-5 and TRBJ1-6; possibly TRBD1 for D (5 bases). CDR1 is LGHNT, CDR2 FRNRAP, per germline. The germline V and J ends were trimmed by 6 bases and 7 bases, with 16 bases remaining between them. This CDR3 comprises 15 residues. The CDR3 loop reads CASGRTGQRNSPLHF. CDR3 in DNA: TGTGCTAGTGGAAGGACGGGGCAGCGCAATTCACCCCTCCACTTT. The full variable domain, rest sourced from reference TRBV12-5 and TRBJ1-6, is DARVTQTPRHKVTEMGQEVTMRCQPILGHNTVFWYRQTMMQGLELLAYFRNRAPLDDSGMPKDRFSAEMPDATLATLKIQPSEPRDSAVYFCASGRTGQRNSPLHFGNGTRLTVT.

The chain joins TRBV9 to TRBJ2-3; TRBD2 matches 7 bases. This CDR3 spans 15 amino acids. Germline CDR1 reads SGDLS; CDR2 reads YYNGEE. Trimming cost V 4 bases and J 0 bases; bases outside gene matches: 5. The CDR3 sequence: CASSPSGSSTDTQYF. CDR3 sequence (DNA): TGTGCCAGCAGCCCTAGCGGTAGTAGCACAGATACGCAGTATTTT.

The CDR3 reads CASSEQAGGGHNEQFF. The DNA for the CDR3 is TGTGCCAGCAGTGAACAGGCGGGGGGGGGACACAATGAGCAGTTCTTC. The chain carries TRBV6-1 and TRBJ2-1, with TRBD2 matching 9 bases. V shed 2 bases, J shed 5 bases, and the junction held 7 bases outside the gene matches. CDR1 is MNHNS, CDR2 SASEGT, per germline. The CDR3 totals 16 residues.

The rearrangement uses TRBV29-1 and TRBJ1-2, with no clear D. This CDR3 comprises 11 residues. Germline values: CDR1 SQVTM, CDR2 ANQGSEA. V shed 4 bases and J shed 4 bases, with 7 bases lying between them. The CDR3 spells CSVGPTYGYTF. In DNA, the CDR3 is TGCAGCGTTGGACCCACCTATGGCTACACCTTC.

J is TRBJ1-4 and V is TRBV7-2; 10 nucleotides agree with TRBD1. This CDR3 contains 14 residues. V lost 5 bases and J lost 14; bases outside the gene matches: 11. Germline lookup yields CDR1 SGHTA and CDR2 FQGNSA. This CDR3 reads CASSALPGTGALFF. The CDR3 DNA is TGTGCCAGCAGCGCCTTACCGGGGACAGGGGCCCTGTTTTTT.

The rearrangement uses TRBV12-3 or TRBV12-4 and TRBJ2-7, with 7 bases fitting TRBD1. V gave up 8 bases and J gave up 9 bases; unmatched junction bases: 13. This CDR3 contains 13 residues. The CDR3: CASGRQGTFRQYF. DNA of the CDR3: TGTGCCAGCGGCCGACAGGGAACGTTTCGGCAGTACTTC.

This chain connects TRBV7-9 to TRBJ1-6, with D uncertain. Trimming shortened V by 1 base and J by 10 bases, and 14 bases separated the two germline ends. In germline, CDR1 is SEHNR, CDR2 FQNEAQ (reference sequence). This CDR3 contains 15 residues. The CDR3 reads CASSLGRTGGSPLHF. CDR3 bases: TGTGCCAGCAGCTTAGGGCGGACCGGAGGATCACCCCTCCACTTT.

The gene calls are TRBV4-3 and TRBJ2-7, with 8 nucleotides matching TRBD2. V lost 0 bases, J lost 4 bases, and 2 bases stayed unmatched. The V gene's germline CDR1 is LGHNA and CDR2 YSLEER. The CDR3 consists of 14 residues. The CDR3: CASSQDRLAYEQYF. The CDR3 DNA follows: TGCGCCAGCAGCCAAGACCGACTAGCGTACGAGCAGTACTTC.

The genes are TRBV20-1 and TRBJ2-1; no clear D. Germline assignment: CDR1 DFQATT and CDR2 SNEGSKA (reference sequence). The CDR3 sequence is 13 residues long. V lost 3 bases and J lost 2, with 8 bases in between. The CDR3, as DNA: TGCAGTGCTAGTAAGACTCCCTACAATGAGCAGTTCTTC. It yields the protein CSASKTPYNEQFF.

The chain is built from TRBV4-1 and TRBJ2-7, with 7 bases that match TRBD1. This CDR3 has 14 amino acids. Germline V gives CDR1 MGHRA, CDR2 YSYEKL. The V gene end was trimmed by 3 bases and the J gene end by 3 bases; junction bases not matched to a gene: 5. CDR3 sequence reads: CASSHGPGGYEQYF. The CDR3 nucleotides are TGCGCCAGCAGCCACGGACCAGGGGGCTACGAGCAGTACTTC.

The V call is TRBV27, the J call TRBJ1-2; tentatively, D is TRBD1 (5 bases). Germline-derived CDR1 and CDR2 are MNHEY and SMNVEV (reference sequence). Between the trimmed V and J ends, which lost 0 bases and 2 bases, there was a span of 13 bases. The CDR3 is made up of 16 amino acids. CDR3 sequence (DNA): TGTGCCAGCAGTTTATCGTTGGGGGAGGGGAACTATGGCTACACCTTC. This encodes CASSLSLGEGNYGYTF.

The chain is built from TRBV5-1 and TRBJ2-2; possibly TRBD2 for D (6 bases). V gave up 2 bases and J gave up 5 bases, with 28 bases separating them. Germline loops: CDR1 SGHRS, CDR2 YFSETQ. The CDR3 is 20 amino acids. CDR3 in amino acids: CASSFPTGPRDNRGTGELFF. As DNA, the CDR3 is TGCGCCAGCAGCTTTCCGACGGGCCCCCGAGACAATCGGGGGACCGGGGAGCTGTTTTTT.

This rearrangement joins TRBV7-2 to TRBJ2-2; TRBD1 aligns across 7 bases. Germline CDR1 SGHTA, CDR2 FQGNSA. The CDR3 consists of 14 residues. The V segment lost 4 bases and the J segment 1 base; nucleotides outside the gene matches: 0. CDR3 amino acids: CASSWTGNTGELFF. The CDR3 DNA is TGTGCCAGCAGCTGGACAGGGAACACCGGGGAGCTGTTTTTT.